These 19 T cell receptor beta chains came from one sample sequenced in a study of shared clonotypes between healthy human individuals. Repertoires were generated with immunoSEQ multiplex PCR, while TCRdb's copy carries only in-frame clones and drops some. This sample yields a few million clones, of which approximately 95% are seen a single time; over 0.1% belongs to the top ten. The sequencing input was naive CD4+ T cells sorted from blood. The subset was: CD45RA+ positively selected. These receptors all stem from a man aged 18 to 29 in good health.

The chain recombines TRBV6-5 with TRBJ2-5; no definite D call. Germline V gene sequence: CDR1 MNHEY, CDR2 SVGAGI. The CDR3 consists of 13 residues. Trimming pared 6 bases from V and 7 bases from J, leaving 15 bases between. DNA for the CDR3: TGTGCCAGCAGACGGCCACCGTTCGGGACCCAGTACTTC. Amino acids: CASRRPPFGTQYF.

J is TRBJ2-7 and V is TRBV19, with D possibly called TRBD1 or TRBD2 (5 bases each). Trimming stripped 0 bases from V and 4 bases from J, with 16 bases between. CDR3 length: 16 residues. Germline assignment: CDR1 LNHDA and CDR2 SQIVND (reference sequence). This CDR3 reads CASSIDDVRGAYEQYF. CDR3 nucleotides: TGTGCCAGTAGTATAGATGATGTGAGAGGGGCATACGAGCAGTACTTC.

For the CDR3, the DNA is TGTGCCAGCAGTCGCGGGGCTACCCATACCTATGGCTACACCTTC. Amino acid sequence: CASSRGATHTYGYTF. The V gene is TRBV6-5, the J gene TRBJ1-2, with D perhaps matching TRBD1 (5 bases). Per germline, CDR1 MNHEY and CDR2 SVGAGI. The CDR3 is 15 amino acids. V lost 5 bases and J lost 4, with 17 bases in between.

The chain uses TRBV5-1 and TRBJ2-3, with 8 nucleotides matching TRBD2. The V and J ends lost 5 bases and 3 bases, in that order; junction bases with no gene match: 5. Germline CDR1 and CDR2: SGHRS and YFSETQ. The CDR3 has 14 residues. The CDR3 nucleotides are TGCGCCAGCAGAGCAGCGGGGGTGACAGATACGCAGTATTTT. Translated: CASRAAGVTDTQYF. Full variable domain (outside the CDR3, taken from reference TRBV5-1 and TRBJ2-3): KAGVTQTPRYLIKTRGQQVTLSCSPISGHRSVSWYQQTPGQGLQFLFEYFSETQRNKGNFPGRFSGRQFSNSRSEMNVSTLELGDSALYLCASRAAGVTDTQYFGPGTRLTVL.

This chain links TRBV20-1 with TRBJ1-2; D possibly corresponds to TRBD1 (6 bases). Germline V lookup: CDR1 DFQATT, CDR2 SNEGSKA (reference sequence). The CDR3 is 11 amino acids. V was clipped by 3 bases and J by 12 bases, with 14 bases between them. The CDR3 is CSASPGTTDTF. The CDR3 DNA reads TGCAGTGCTAGCCCCGGGACAACAGACACCTTC.

This clone occurred once. This chain joins TRBV5-1 and TRBJ2-2; D is ambiguous. CDR3 length equals 16 residues. Germline V CDR1 and CDR2: SGHRS, YFSETQ. Deletions cut 4 bases from V and 3 bases from J, with 16 bases between. CDR3 region: CASSLVSRRDTGELFF. CDR3 DNA: TGCGCCAGCAGCCTGGTCTCCAGACGGGACACCGGGGAGCTGTTTTTT.

This rearrangement joins TRBV4-1 to TRBJ2-7; 8 nucleotides align to TRBD1. The CDR3 consists of 15 residues. The germline V gene encodes CDR1 MGHRA and CDR2 YSYEKL. Trimming at V came to 4 bases and at J to 2 bases, leaving 7 bases not matched to a gene. The CDR3 loop reads CASSLRRDRPYEQYF. The DNA of the CDR3 is TGCGCCAGCAGCCTCCGCCGGGACAGGCCCTACGAGCAGTACTTC.

This clone has a handful of counts. CDR3 in amino acids: CAWGGDSEAFF. CDR3 bases: TGTGCCTGGGGGGGGGACAGTGAAGCTTTCTTT. The chain has TRBV30 and TRBJ1-1; 7 bases agree with TRBD1. The CDR3 sequence is 11 residues long. CDR1 and CDR2 (germline): GTSNPN, SVGIG (reference sequence). Losses at the gene ends were 5 bases for V and 7 bases for J; bases not matched to a gene: 4.

The gene calls are TRBV28 and TRBJ1-4, with D uncertain. CDR3 size: 16 residues. The germline V and J ends were trimmed by 2 bases and 0 bases, with 10 bases remaining between them. Looked up from germline, CDR1 is MDHEN and CDR2 is SYDVKM. The CDR3 DNA reads as TGTGCCAGCAGTTTACGACCCCTTGCAACTAATGAAAAACTGTTTTTT. This translates into CASSLRPLATNEKLFF.

This chain uses TRBV13 with TRBJ1-2, with 7 bases identical to TRBD1. The CDR3 has 12 residues. V lost 6 bases, J lost 8 bases, and 6 bases stayed unmatched. Germline V gene lookup returns CDR1 PRHDT and CDR2 FYEKMQ (reference sequence). The CDR3, as DNA: TGTGCCAGCAGAAACAGGGGAGGAGGCTACACCTTC. Translation: CASRNRGGGYTF. Using reference TRBV13 and TRBJ1-2 for the parts outside the CDR3, the full variable domain is AAGVIQSPRHLIKEKRETATLKCYPIPRHDTVYWYQQGPGQDPQFLISFYEKMQSDKGSIPDRFSAQQFSDYHSELNMSSLELGDSALYFCASRNRGGGYTFGSGTRLTVV.

Written as DNA, the CDR3 is TGTGCCAGCAGTATACAGGGGGACTATGGCTACACCTTC. Protein sequence: CASSIQGDYGYTF. V and J are TRBV6-5 and TRBJ1-2, with TRBD1 matching over 8 bases. The germline CDR1 and CDR2 sequences are MNHEY and SVGAGI. Trimming removed 5 bases from V and 3 bases from J; junction bases left unmatched: 2. The CDR3 spans 13 residues.

As regards this clone: The sample contains more than one DNA sequence encoding this CDR3. The chain recombines TRBV2 with TRBJ1-2, with D maybe TRBD1 (5 bases). The V gene's germline CDR1 is SNHLY and CDR2 FYNNEI. CDR3 length equals 12 residues. V shed 4 bases and J shed 4 bases, with 7 bases lying between them. CDR3 sequence: CASSGDSYGYTF. CDR3 DNA sequence: TGTGCCAGCAGTGGGGACTCCTATGGCTACACCTTC.

The chain recombines TRBV9 with TRBJ2-1; D is perhaps TRBD1 (5 bases). The germline gives CDR1 SGDLS, CDR2 YYNGEE. This CDR3 comprises 16 residues. Trimming stripped 0 bases from V and 3 bases from J, with 13 bases between. For the CDR3, the DNA is TGTGCCAGCAGCGTAGCTCCATTGACAGTCTACAATGAGCAGTTCTTC. Translating it yields CASSVAPLTVYNEQFF.

Concerning this clone itself: The sample contains more than one DNA sequence encoding this CDR3. The chain links TRBV11-2 to TRBJ2-6; no definite D call. V lost 2 bases and J 0 bases, leaving 5 bases between the germline ends. The CDR3 loop spans 15 amino acids. Germline CDR1 SGHAT, CDR2 FQNNGV. The CDR3 nucleotides are TGTGCCAGCAGCTTACTTAGCTCTGGGGCCAACGTCCTGACTTTC. This gives the protein CASSLLSSGANVLTF.

This clone was detected once. V is TRBV7-3 and J is TRBJ2-5; D tentatively reads TRBD1 or TRBD2 (6 bases each). The germline V gene encodes CDR1 SGHTA and CDR2 FQGTGA. The CDR3 consists of 13 residues. Trimming shortened V by 2 bases and J by 4 bases, and 8 bases separated the two germline ends. The CDR3 sequence is CASSLGGRETQYF. The CDR3 DNA reads as TGTGCCAGCAGCTTAGGGGGGCGAGAGACCCAGTACTTC.

The V call is TRBV11-3, the J call TRBJ2-2, with 7 positions matching TRBD1. Germline V gives CDR1 SGHNT, CDR2 YENEEA. The CDR3 spans 17 residues. V was clipped by 1 base and J by 2 bases; unmatched bases: 7. DNA of the CDR3: TGTGCCAGCAGCTTAGGGGACAGCCTTACAAACACCGGGGAGCTGTTTTTT. It yields the protein CASSLGDSLTNTGELFF.

The V call is TRBV19, the J call TRBJ2-3; TRBD2 agrees at 13 bases. V shed 3 bases and J 3 bases; nucleotides not matched to a gene: 3. The CDR3 extends over 16 amino acids. CDR1 and CDR2 from the germline V gene are LNHDA and SQIVND (reference sequence). The CDR3 spells CASSIKLAGGTDTQYF. DNA of the CDR3: TGTGCCAGTAGTATTAAACTAGCGGGAGGGACAGATACGCAGTATTTT.

The V and J genes are TRBV7-6 and TRBJ1-3; a possible D gene is TRBD1 (5 bases). CDR1 is SGHVS and CDR2 is FNYEAQ in the germline V gene. The germline V and J ends were trimmed by 4 bases and 3 bases, with 19 bases remaining between them. The CDR3 consists of 17 residues. The CDR3 DNA sequence: TGTGCCAGCAGCTCGCAGGCGCCGACAGTCGTTGGAAACACCATATATTTT. Its translation: CASSSQAPTVVGNTIYF.

J is TRBJ1-5 and V is TRBV19; tentative D call: TRBD1 (5 bases). The length of the CDR3 is 15 residues. Germline CDR1 and CDR2: LNHDA and SQIVND (reference sequence). The V and J ends lost 6 bases and 7 bases respectively, with 19 bases between them. CDR3 sequence reads: CASSPAGPGGQPQHF. In nucleotides, the CDR3 is TGTGCCAGTAGCCCGGCCGGGCCGGGGGGACAGCCCCAGCATTTT.